This T cell receptor (beta chain) was sequenced during a study of regulatory T cells in long-lasting Graves disease. Overall study results and limits: TRBV28, TRBJ1-2 and TRBJ2-5 emerged as the favored segments in persistent disease.

Time point described: newly diagnosed GD, antithyroid drugs for less than 3 months. Following extraction of RNA from PBMCs, that RNA was used to make the TCR library. HTBI primers from iRepertoire and Arm-PCR of CDR3 regions yielded the TCR beta libraries. Via MiXCR, TCRdb re-called the multiplex PCR reads, giving one row per CDR3 protein. Among about 350,000 distinct CDR3 sequences, about a sixth were seen once, and the ten largest hold approximately 30%. The CDR3 extends over 12 amino acids. CDR1 is SNHLY and CDR2 is FYNNEI in the germline V gene. This clonotype was picked up many times. What it binds is unknown. A junction boundary mismatches the germline segment, possibly from a read error. The sample was also linked to a second study, of T cells in Graves' hyperthyroidism and ophthalmopathy. This second study notes: HTBI primers drove first-round RT-PCR of the TCR CDR3. In the analysis, a 13 V-J model separated ophthalmopathy from stable hyperthyroidism. Onset of ophthalmopathy came a median roughly 6 months after the model predicted it.

The sequence was collected from a man aged 40-55 years with Graves disease. V gene TRBV2 combines with J gene TRBJ1-5; D is uncertain. Material: peripheral blood mononuclear cells (PBMCs), obtained at new diagnosis, from a patient treated with antithyroid drugs. The CDR3 nucleotides are TGTGCCAGCAGTGGAGAGGATCAGCCCCAGCACTTT. It yields the protein CASSGEDQPQHF.